The 18 T cell receptor beta chains below were found in one sample sequenced in a study of blood T cell repertoires in COVID-19. Here immunoSEQ multiplex PCR was the method, and the copy in TCRdb shows in-frame clones only, minus some. The data hold over 200,000 clones, with about four fifths observed a single time. Sequencing was done on a sample of peripheral blood. The receptors derive from a man over 45 with active or convalescent COVID-19.

This chain links TRBV3-1 (or the pseudogene TRBV3-2) with TRBJ1-2; 7 bases are a match to TRBD1. J gave up 3 bases and V 3 bases, and 7 bases lay outside the gene matches. There are 15 residues in the CDR3. Germline CDR1 and CDR2: LGHDT and YNNKEL (reference sequence). The CDR3: CASSHEAGGYYGYTF. The CDR3 nucleotides read TGTGCCAGCAGCCACGAGGCAGGGGGTTACTATGGCTACACCTTC.

The gene calls are TRBV5-1 and TRBJ1-6, with 8 bases lining up with TRBD1. CDR3 length: 18 residues. CDR1 is SGHRS and CDR2 is YFSETQ in the germline V gene. J was trimmed by 9 bases and V by 4 bases; bases with no gene match: 18. CDR3 sequence (DNA): TGCGCCAGCAGCCCACCAGGACAGGGTTACTTGCAGTGTTCACCCCTCCACTTT. Translation: CASSPPGQGYLQCSPLHF.

The rearrangement links TRBV14 to TRBJ1-2, with 8 bases lining up with TRBD1. Germline assignment: CDR1 SGHDN and CDR2 FVKESK. There are 14 residues in the CDR3. V dropped 1 base and J dropped 7; count of bases not matched to a gene: 5. CDR3 amino acids: CASSQGTGSFGYTF. For the CDR3, the DNA is TGTGCCAGCAGCCAAGGGACAGGGTCGTTTGGCTACACCTTC.

The chain carries TRBV11-2 and TRBJ1-6; perhaps TRBD1 as D (5 bases). This CDR3 is 16 amino acids long. From germline, CDR1 is SGHAT and CDR2 FQNNGV. V was trimmed by 2 bases and J by 10 bases, leaving 18 bases between them. The CDR3 region is CASSLRRGLQESPLHF. Written as DNA, the CDR3 is TGTGCCAGCAGCTTACGCCGCGGACTACAGGAGTCACCCCTCCACTTT.

The chain is built from TRBV7-9 and TRBJ2-1; 8 bases agree with TRBD2. The germline V gene has CDR1 SEHNR and CDR2 FQNEAQ (reference sequence). V was pared by 4 bases and J by 0 bases, with 5 bases of the junction left unmatched. This CDR3 spans 16 amino acids. Here the CDR3 DNA reads TGTGCCAGCAGCTCCTCCGGGGGGGGCTCCTACAATGAGCAGTTCTTC. This encodes CASSSSGGGSYNEQFF.

The V gene is TRBV5-6, the J gene TRBJ1-4; no firm D call. Germline CDR1 reads SGHDT; CDR2 reads YYEEEE. CDR3 size: 13 residues. Trimming took 0 bases from V and 5 from J, leaving 5 bases between them. The CDR3: CASSLGANEKLFF. CDR3 DNA sequence: TGTGCCAGCAGCTTGGGGGCCAATGAAAAACTGTTTTTT.

The rearrangement joins TRBV4-1 to TRBJ1-5; TRBD1 matches 12 bases. The CDR3 sequence is 15 residues long. The germline gives CDR1 MGHRA, CDR2 YSYEKL. J lost 6 bases, V lost 3 bases, and 3 bases had no gene match. The DNA of the CDR3 is TGCGCCAGCAGCCAGGGGACAGGGGGCACTCAGCCCCAGCATTTT. It specifies CASSQGTGGTQPQHF.

This clone appeared a single time. This chain joins TRBV6-6 and TRBJ2-5; 9 nucleotides align to TRBD1. This CDR3 spans 15 amino acids. CDR1 MNHNY and CDR2 SVGAGI come from the germline V gene (reference sequence). Trimming took 6 bases from V and 2 from J; bases not matched to a gene: 7. Here the CDR3 reads CASRLHRGQQETQYF. The CDR3 bases are TGTGCCAGCAGACTCCACAGGGGGCAACAAGAGACCCAGTACTTC.

For the CDR3, the DNA is TGCAGCGTCCACGTTCAGGGGGACAATCAGCCCCAGCATTTT. It yields the protein CSVHVQGDNQPQHF. V is TRBV29-1 and J is TRBJ1-5; 7 bases agree with TRBD1. Germline V CDR1 and CDR2: SQVTM, ANQGSEA. This CDR3 is built from 14 residues. V was pared by 6 bases and J by 3 bases, with 8 bases of the junction left unmatched. The whole variable domain, filled in from reference TRBV29-1 and TRBJ1-5, reads SAVISQKPSRDICQRGTSLTIQCQVDSQVTMMFWYRQQPGQSLTLIATANQGSEATYESGFVIDKFPISRPNLTFSTLTVSNMSPEDSSIYLCSVHVQGDNQPQHFGDGTRLSIL.

The V call is TRBV15, the J call TRBJ1-5, with 7 bases lining up with TRBD1. V lost 5 bases to trimming and J lost 6 bases; unmatched junction nucleotides: 7. CDR1 and CDR2 from the germline V gene are LNHNV and YYDKDF (reference sequence). CDR3 size: 14 residues. The CDR3 DNA reads TGTGCCACCAGCCTGACAGGGAGGAGTCAGCCCCAGCATTTT. Encoded protein: CATSLTGRSQPQHF.

This rearrangement joins TRBV19 to TRBJ1-1, with TRBD1 as a possible D gene (6 bases). CDR1 and CDR2 (germline): LNHDA, SQIVND (reference sequence). Trimming took off 3 bases at V and 0 bases at J, with 14 bases between the two ends. This CDR3 contains 16 residues. The DNA for the CDR3 is TGTGCCAGTAGTATCCGAGGGACATACATGAACACTGAAGCTTTCTTT. This codes for CASSIRGTYMNTEAFF.

The count of this clone is one. This sequence joins TRBV3-1 (or the pseudogene TRBV3-2) and TRBJ2-7, with D possibly being TRBD2 (5 bases). Trimming cost V 4 bases and J 3 bases, with 13 bases left between them. CDR1 and CDR2 from the germline V gene are LGHDT and YNNKEL (reference sequence). The CDR3 is 14 residues long. The DNA for the CDR3 is TGTGCCAGCAGCCCCCGGAGCGGCAGCTACGAGCAGTACTTC. Protein: CASSPRSGSYEQYF.

V usage is TRBV6-1 and J usage is TRBJ2-2; D is unclear. Trimming took 3 bases from V and 5 from J, leaving 7 bases between them. The germline V gene encodes CDR1 MNHNS and CDR2 SASEGT. The CDR3 runs to 13 residues. CDR3 in amino acids: CASSDWRTGELFF. The DNA of the CDR3 is TGTGCCAGCAGTGATTGGCGGACCGGGGAGCTGTTTTTT.

Remarks on this clone: Because the CDR3's place on the DNA is in doubt, the DNA is left out and the CDR3 is given as listed by TCRdb. The V gene is TRBV6-5, the J gene TRBJ1-5. CDR1 and CDR2 (germline): MNHEY, SVGAGI. The CDR3 has 16 amino acids, counting both end residues. The CDR3 loop is CASSSSGGFSNQPQHF.

V usage is TRBV6-5 and J usage is TRBJ2-3; 7 bases align to TRBD1. The CDR3 runs 15 residues. The germline CDR1 and CDR2 sequences are MNHEY and SVGAGI. V shed 6 bases and J 1 base; nucleotides not matched to a gene: 7. The CDR3 DNA sequence: TGTGCCAGCAGGTACAGGGGAATAGGCACAGATACGCAGTATTTT. Protein sequence: CASRYRGIGTDTQYF.

This clone occurred a few times. This CDR3 reads CASSQGLAGGFGTQYF. The CDR3 DNA is TGTGCCAGCAGCCAGGGACTAGCGGGGGGTTTTGGTACGCAGTATTTT. The chain employs TRBV7-2 and TRBJ2-3; the match to TRBD2 covers 15 bases. There are 16 residues in the CDR3. Germline V CDR1 and CDR2: SGHTA, FQGNSA. With V trimmed by 5 bases and J by 8 bases, 8 bases remained unmatched.

This rearrangement joins TRBV18 to TRBJ1-1, with TRBD1 matching over 8 bases. The CDR3 spans 14 residues. J was trimmed by 1 base and V by 5 bases; bases with no gene match: 3. Germline V gene lookup returns CDR1 KGHSH and CDR2 LQKENI. CDR3 sequence reads: CASSTGGKNTEAFF. The CDR3 nucleotides are TGTGCCAGCTCAACAGGGGGAAAGAACACTGAAGCTTTCTTT. The full variable domain, in which reference TRBV18 and TRBJ1-1 provide the parts outside the CDR3, is NAGVMQNPRHLVRRRGQEARLRCSPMKGHSHVYWYRQLPEEGLKFMVYLQKENIIDESGMPKERFSAEFPKEGPSILRIQQVVRGDSAAYFCASSTGGKNTEAFFGQGTRLTVV.

This clone was picked up a small number of times. The rearrangement links TRBV7-3 to TRBJ2-3, with TRBD2 identical over 11 bases. This CDR3 is 16 amino acids long. Germline values: CDR1 SGHTA, CDR2 FQGTGA. V trimming: 5 bases; J trimming: 9 bases; junction bases outside the gene matches: 13. CDR3 loop: CASSPAASGGTGTQYF. CDR3 coding DNA: TGTGCCAGCAGCCCCGCGGCTAGCGGGGGGACTGGCACGCAGTATTTT.